Listed here are 11 T cell receptor beta chains from one sample, sequenced in a study of response to subunit inactivated influenza vaccine. TCRdb re-derived calls from the RT-PCR reads in MiXCR, one entry per CDR3 protein. The sample has a few hundred thousand distinct CDR3 sequences; 12% to 15% are singletons. Sequencing used PBMCs from blood, obtained 12 days after vaccination. Source of these receptors: a man aged 45-65 years who received an inactivated influenza vaccine.

The genes are TRBV3-1 and TRBJ2-3; 8 bases match TRBD2. The V segment lost 4 bases and the J segment 7 bases; nucleotides outside the gene matches: 7. The germline CDR1 and CDR2 sequences are LGHDT and YNNKEL (reference sequence). The length of the CDR3 is 14 residues. The CDR3 is CASSPGGGQYTQYF. CDR3 DNA sequence: TGTGCCAGCAGCCCCGGGGGGGGGCAATATACGCAGTATTTT.

The rearrangement joins TRBV2 to TRBJ2-7; the match to TRBD2 covers 16 bases. Per germline, CDR1 SNHLY and CDR2 FYNNEI. The CDR3 totals 18 residues. Unmatched junction bases numbered 8, after V lost 4 bases and J lost 2 bases. This CDR3 is CASSVGTSGRAMAYEQYF. The CDR3 nucleotides are TGTGCCAGCAGTGTGGGGACTAGCGGGAGGGCCATGGCCTACGAGCAGTACTTC.

This clonotype was detected a few times. The gene calls are TRBV12-3 or TRBV12-4 and TRBJ2-1, with D possibly TRBD1 on 5 matching bases. This CDR3 contains 12 residues. V lost 10 bases to trimming and J lost 5 bases, with 12 bases between them. The CDR3 nucleotides read TGTGCCACGGACACAAGAAACAATGAGCAGTTCTTC. Amino acids: CATDTRNNEQFF.

This clonotype came up a few times. This chain links TRBV10-3 with TRBJ2-3; D possibly corresponds to TRBD2 (6 bases). In germline, CDR1 is ENHRY, CDR2 SYGVKD. Trimming removed 4 bases from V and 4 bases from J, with 18 bases in between. The CDR3 totals 16 residues. The CDR3 sequence: CAISANPGAGADTQYF. CDR3 sequence (DNA): TGTGCCATCAGTGCAAACCCGGGAGCCGGGGCAGATACGCAGTATTTT.

There are a few counts of this clonotype. The chain couples TRBV30 to TRBJ2-1; D is possibly TRBD1 (5 bases). Trimming left V 1 base short and J 4 bases short, with 23 bases between. CDR1 is GTSNPN and CDR2 is SVGIG in the germline V gene (reference sequence). The CDR3 is made up of 18 amino acids. The CDR3 here is CAWSAPPRVRRLYNEQFF. The DNA for the CDR3 is TGTGCCTGGAGTGCCCCCCCCAGGGTCCGGAGACTGTACAATGAGCAGTTCTTC.

The rearrangement uses TRBV7-2 and TRBJ1-2, with a weak D call TRBD1 (6 bases). Germline values: CDR1 SGHTA, CDR2 FQGNSA. This CDR3 is 16 amino acids long. V lost 5 bases, J lost 0 bases, and 16 bases lay in between. CDR3 loop: CASSTGPGSSNYGYTF. CDR3 nucleotide sequence: TGTGCCAGCAGCACAGGGCCAGGGAGTTCTAACTATGGCTACACCTTC.

The chain uses TRBV20-1 and TRBJ1-2; 8 bases fit TRBD1. V gave up 6 bases and J gave up 4 bases; unmatched junction bases: 13. CDR3 length: 15 amino acids. Germline V CDR1 and CDR2: DFQATT, SNEGSKA (reference sequence). CDR3 sequence (DNA): TGCAGTGCCACGGACAGGGAGTCTCTAGGCTATGGCTACACCTTC. Residues: CSATDRESLGYGYTF.

In this sample, this clonotype turned up a few times. CDR3 region: CASERDYTDTQYF. CDR3 nucleotides: TGTGCCAGCGAGAGGGACTACACAGATACGCAGTATTTT. The V gene is TRBV25-1, the J gene TRBJ2-3, with TRBD2 matching over 7 bases. This CDR3 is built from 13 residues. Germline trimming cut 8 bases from V and 2 bases from J; bases unmatched to any gene: 4. Looked up from germline, CDR1 is MGHDK and CDR2 is SYGVNS.

The table lists this clonotype with a few counts. This sequence joins TRBV7-9 and TRBJ2-7; 11 bases are shared with TRBD2. The germline V gene has CDR1 SEHNR and CDR2 FQNEAQ (reference sequence). This CDR3 is 16 amino acids long. Trimming removed 4 bases from V and 1 base from J; junction bases left unmatched: 6. This chain's CDR3 is CASSYRTSGRSYEQYF. In DNA form, the CDR3 reads TGTGCCAGCAGCTACAGGACTAGCGGGCGATCCTACGAGCAGTACTTC. Supplemented by reference TRBV7-9 and TRBJ2-7, the full variable domain reads DTGVSQNPRHKITKRGQNVTFRCDPISEHNRLYWYRQTLGQGPEFLTYFQNEAQLEKSRLLSDRFSAERPKGSFSTLEIQRTEQGDSAMYLCASSYRTSGRSYEQYFGPGTRLTVT.

V gene TRBV30 combines with J gene TRBJ2-5, with 7 nucleotides matching TRBD2. The CDR3 sequence is 14 residues long. The germline gives CDR1 GTSNPN, CDR2 SVGIG (reference sequence). Trimming took 3 bases from V and 3 from J; bases not matched to a gene: 7. CDR3: CAWSPGGGKETQYF. Here the CDR3 DNA reads TGTGCCTGGAGCCCGGGGGGTGGGAAAGAGACCCAGTACTTC.

This clonotype appeared a few times. The chain combines TRBV5-1 with TRBJ2-3; D might be TRBD2 (5 bases). The CDR3 is 16 amino acids. From germline, CDR1 is SGHRS and CDR2 YFSETQ. V lost 4 bases and J lost 3, with 18 bases in between. CDR3 sequence: CASSKSDYPETDTQYF. CDR3 DNA: TGCGCCAGCAGCAAAAGTGACTACCCGGAAACAGATACGCAGTATTTT.